The 28 T cell receptor beta chains presented below share a single source sample, sequenced in a study of blood T cell repertoires in COVID-19. Profiled with immunoSEQ multiplex PCR; TCRdb holds only in-frame clones, not every one. Found here are 97,000 or so clones, approximately 85% of them singletons; the top ten hold less than 10%. Sequencing was performed on peripheral blood. The receptor source for this set is a man in his forties with active or convalescent COVID-19.

V gene TRBV27 combines with J gene TRBJ1-6; D remains unclear. This CDR3 has 16 residues. Germline assignment: CDR1 MNHEY and CDR2 SMNVEV (reference sequence). V was trimmed by 3 bases and J by 0 bases, leaving 9 bases between them. CDR3 DNA sequence: TGTGCCAGCAGTTTTGGCGGTAGCTCCTATAATTCACCCCTCCACTTT. It is translated as CASSFGGSSYNSPLHF.

The chain joins TRBV30 to TRBJ2-7; 7 bases match TRBD2. Trimming took 2 bases from V and 4 from J; bases not matched to a gene: 5. In germline, CDR1 is GTSNPN, CDR2 SVGIG (reference sequence). The CDR3 sequence is 13 residues long. CDR3 nucleotides: TGTGCCTGGAGTCGTGGGGGGGATTACGAGCAGTACTTC. Translation gives CAWSRGGDYEQYF.

The DNA of the CDR3 is TGTGCCAGCAGACCTCTAGCGGGGATAGAGACCCAGTACTTC. Protein product: CASRPLAGIETQYF. This chain links TRBV6-5 with TRBJ2-5, with 9 bases aligning to TRBD2. CDR3 length: 14 residues. The V gene end was trimmed by 6 bases and the J gene end by 4 bases; junction bases not matched to a gene: 6. Per the germline V gene, CDR1 is MNHEY and CDR2 is SVGAGI.

This chain joins TRBV19 and TRBJ1-2; D gene ambiguous. The V and J ends lost 3 bases and 4 bases respectively, with 9 bases between them. This CDR3 is 13 amino acids long. Germline V CDR1 and CDR2: LNHDA, SQIVND (reference sequence). CDR3 region: CASSINTFYGYTF. DNA of the CDR3: TGTGCCAGTAGTATTAATACTTTCTATGGCTACACCTTC.

The CDR3 region has the DNA TGTGCCAGCGGCCAGACAGGGAAGACCACTGAAGCTTTCTTT. Translating it yields CASGQTGKTTEAFF. The genes are TRBV5-6 and TRBJ1-1; 7 bases are a match to TRBD1. The trim removed 7 bases at V and 4 bases at J, leaving 10 bases unmatched. Germline assignment: CDR1 SGHDT and CDR2 YYEEEE. CDR3 length equals 14 residues.

The rearrangement uses TRBV12-3 or TRBV12-4 and TRBJ1-5; D is possibly TRBD1 (6 bases). Trimming took 5 bases from V and 6 from J, leaving 8 bases between them. The CDR3 is 12 residues long. DNA for the CDR3: TGTGCCAGCAGTAGAGGGGGTCAGCCCCAGCATTTT. Amino acids: CASSRGGQPQHF.

CDR3 DNA sequence: TGTGCCACCAAAACCGGGACAGGGTCCGGACAGTACTTC. Protein: CATKTGTGSGQYF. V usage is TRBV19 and J usage is TRBJ2-7; 9 bases line up with TRBD1. There are 13 residues in the CDR3. Germline CDR1 LNHDA, CDR2 SQIVND (reference sequence). The V and J ends lost 10 bases and 10 bases, in that order; junction bases with no gene match: 14.

A few counts support this clone. This chain uses TRBV5-1 with TRBJ2-5, with TRBD1 matching 9 bases. Germline CDR1 is SGHRS and CDR2 is YFSETQ. The J segment lost 2 bases and the V segment lost 4 bases, leaving 9 bases of the junction unmatched. This CDR3 is built from 16 residues. CDR3 sequence (DNA): TGCGCCAGCAGCCCCGATGCCGGGACAGGGCAAGAGACCCAGTACTTC. Its protein is CASSPDAGTGQETQYF. The full variable domain, with the rest looked up from reference TRBV5-1 and TRBJ2-5, is KAGVTQTPRYLIKTRGQQVTLSCSPISGHRSVSWYQQTPGQGLQFLFEYFSETQRNKGNFPGRFSGRQFSNSRSEMNVSTLELGDSALYLCASSPDAGTGQETQYFGPGTRLLVL.

The V gene is TRBV6-2 or TRBV6-3, the J gene TRBJ1-5; 8 positions match TRBD1. CDR1 MNHEY and CDR2 SVGEGT come from the germline V gene. The CDR3 consists of 15 residues. With V trimmed by 5 bases and J by 0 bases, 3 bases remained unmatched. The CDR3 bases are TGTGCCAGCAGTCGGACAGGGTATAGCAATCAGCCCCAGCATTTT. Translation gives CASSRTGYSNQPQHF.

This chain uses TRBV6-5 with TRBJ1-1; 9 bases match TRBD1. The CDR3 spans 16 residues. Germline V gene lookup returns CDR1 MNHEY and CDR2 SVGAGI. Trimming at V came to 4 bases and at J to 1 base, leaving 7 bases not matched to a gene. CDR3 loop: CASSSEGTGKNTEAFF. DNA for the CDR3: TGTGCCAGCAGTTCCGAAGGGACAGGGAAGAACACTGAAGCTTTCTTT.

This sequence joins TRBV2 and TRBJ2-5; 7 nucleotides agree with TRBD2. CDR3 length: 13 amino acids. V lost 2 bases, J lost 5 bases, and 2 bases stayed unmatched. The germline CDR1 and CDR2 sequences are SNHLY and FYNNEI. The CDR3 region has the DNA TGTGCCAGCAGTGAATGGGGAGGGGAGACCCAGTACTTC. Translating gives CASSEWGGETQYF.

This clone was recorded only once. The rearrangement uses TRBV2 and TRBJ1-2; no clear D gene. In germline, CDR1 is SNHLY, CDR2 FYNNEI. The CDR3 totals 14 residues. V lost 7 bases, J lost 4 bases, and 16 bases lay in between. The CDR3 protein is CASTRNGEGYGYTF. The CDR3 nucleotides read TGTGCCAGCACCCGAAACGGGGAGGGCTATGGCTACACCTTC.

The chain joins TRBV9 to TRBJ1-6; D might be TRBD1 (5 bases). The V and J ends lost 4 bases and 6 bases respectively, with 11 bases between them. The CDR3 extends over 14 amino acids. Germline CDR1 is SGDLS and CDR2 is YYNGEE. The chain's CDR3 is CASSNGGLNSPLHF. In nucleotides, the CDR3 is TGTGCCAGCAGCAATGGGGGACTTAATTCACCCCTCCACTTT. The variable domain in full, completed from reference TRBV9 and TRBJ1-6, reads DSGVTQTPKHLITATGQRVTLRCSPRSGDLSVYWYQQSLDQGLQFLIQYYNGEERAKGNILERFSAQQFPDLHSELNLSSLELGDSALYFCASSNGGLNSPLHFGNGTRLTVT.

This sequence joins TRBV5-4 and TRBJ2-1, with TRBD2 matching 10 bases. Trimming cost V 4 bases and J 9 bases; bases outside gene matches: 13. This CDR3 has 16 residues. Germline V CDR1 and CDR2: SGHNT, YYREEE (reference sequence). The CDR3 coding sequence is TGTGCCAGCAGCCAAAATAGCGGGGGGCCCTCTATTGAGCAGTTCTTC. This codes for CASSQNSGGPSIEQFF.

J is TRBJ1-1 and V is TRBV18; 7 bases are a match to TRBD1. Trimming took 3 bases from V and 1 from J; bases not matched to a gene: 5. The length of the CDR3 is 15 residues. The germline gives CDR1 KGHSH, CDR2 LQKENI. CDR3 sequence reads: CASSPGEGANTEAFF. CDR3 coding DNA: TGTGCCAGCTCACCTGGAGAGGGGGCGAACACTGAAGCTTTCTTT.

The CDR3 coding sequence is TGTGCCAGCAGTTACTTTAGCGAGAACACCGGGGAGCTGTTTTTT. It specifies CASSYFSENTGELFF. The V gene is TRBV6-5, the J gene TRBJ2-2; TRBD2 is a possible D gene (5 bases). The CDR3 is 15 residues long. Trimming cost V 1 base and J 1 base, with 7 bases left between them. Germline V gives CDR1 MNHEY, CDR2 SVGAGI.

V and J are TRBV25-1 and TRBJ1-5, with a tentative D call TRBD1 (6 bases). CDR3 size: 13 residues. The germline V and J ends were trimmed by 8 bases and 3 bases, with 11 bases remaining between them. CDR1 and CDR2 (germline): MGHDK, SYGVNS. The DNA of the CDR3 is TGTGCCAGCCAGGGGTTCTCCAATCAGCCCCAGCATTTT. This gives the protein CASQGFSNQPQHF. The complete variable domain, with remaining parts taken from reference TRBV25-1 and TRBJ1-5, reads EADIYQTPRYLVIGTGKKITLECSQTMGHDKMYWYQQDPGMELHLIHYSYGVNSTEKGDLSSESTVSRIRTEHFPLTLESARPSHTSQYLCASQGFSNQPQHFGDGTRLSIL.

The gene calls are TRBV5-1 and TRBJ2-3; the match to TRBD2 covers 9 bases. Trimming took 1 base from V and 5 from J; bases not matched to a gene: 5. Germline V gene lookup returns CDR1 SGHRS and CDR2 YFSETQ. The CDR3 sequence is 15 residues long. The CDR3 is CASSLPSGDQDTQYF. CDR3 in DNA: TGCGCCAGCAGCTTGCCTAGCGGGGACCAAGATACGCAGTATTTT. Full variable domain (missing parts from reference TRBV5-1 and TRBJ2-3): KAGVTQTPRYLIKTRGQQVTLSCSPISGHRSVSWYQQTPGQGLQFLFEYFSETQRNKGNFPGRFSGRQFSNSRSEMNVSTLELGDSALYLCASSLPSGDQDTQYFGPGTRLTVL.

The chain couples TRBV24-1 to TRBJ2-1, with 10 positions matching TRBD2. The V segment lost 4 bases and the J segment 9 bases; nucleotides outside the gene matches: 11. The CDR3 runs to 16 residues. Germline V CDR1 and CDR2: KGHDR, SFDVKD. CDR3 sequence reads: CATSETSGSRSSEQFF. DNA of the CDR3: TGTGCCACCAGTGAGACTAGCGGGTCGAGGAGTAGTGAGCAGTTCTTC.

This sequence joins TRBV15 and TRBJ1-4, with D unclear. The CDR3 has 17 amino acids. V dropped 0 bases and J dropped 0 bases, with 11 bases sitting between them. Germline V lookup: CDR1 LNHNV, CDR2 YYDKDF (reference sequence). The DNA for the CDR3 is TGTGCCACCAGCAGAGATTTACAATCTGCAACTAATGAAAAACTGTTTTTT. Residues: CATSRDLQSATNEKLFF.

This chain joins TRBV7-2 and TRBJ2-4, with 8 positions matching TRBD1. The CDR3 runs to 16 residues. With V trimmed by 5 bases and J by 12 bases, 18 bases remained unmatched. Germline CDR1 is SGHTA and CDR2 is FQGNSA. CDR3 sequence: CASSPRGLRTGQSQYF. Written as DNA, the CDR3 is TGTGCCAGCAGCCCCAGGGGACTGAGGACAGGGCAAAGTCAGTACTTC.

V and J are TRBV19 and TRBJ1-2, with D possibly matching TRBD1 (5 bases). CDR3 size: 15 residues. Trimming took 7 bases from V and 2 from J, leaving 17 bases between them. The V gene's germline CDR1 is LNHDA and CDR2 SQIVND (reference sequence). The CDR3 DNA is TGTGCCAGTAATTTCGATAGGGGATCGAACTATGGCTACACCTTC. Translation gives CASNFDRGSNYGYTF.

The rearrangement joins TRBV6-5 to TRBJ1-2, with 7 bases identical to TRBD1. CDR1 is MNHEY and CDR2 is SVGAGI in the germline V gene. The V gene end was trimmed by 5 bases and the J gene end by 5 bases; junction bases not matched to a gene: 5. The CDR3 loop spans 13 amino acids. The CDR3 reads CASSMTGTYGYTF. The CDR3 nucleotides read TGTGCCAGCAGTATGACAGGGACTTATGGCTACACCTTC.

V usage is TRBV4-3 and J usage is TRBJ1-2, with 8 bases fitting TRBD1. The J segment lost 4 bases and the V segment lost 0 bases, leaving 13 bases of the junction unmatched. This CDR3 has 18 amino acids. Germline CDR1 is LGHNA and CDR2 is YSLEER. The CDR3 spells CASSQDRGDRGFGYGYTF. The CDR3 DNA follows: TGCGCCAGCAGCCAAGATAGAGGCGACAGGGGTTTTGGCTATGGCTACACCTTC.

This chain connects TRBV10-3 to TRBJ2-7; TRBD1 matches 11 bases. V was clipped by 0 bases and J by 4 bases; unmatched bases: 2. CDR3 length: 15 residues. Per the germline V gene, CDR1 is ENHRY and CDR2 is SYGVKD. Written as DNA, the CDR3 is TGTGCCATCAGTGAGTCAGGGACAGGGGGGTACGAGCAGTACTTC. Translating it yields CAISESGTGGYEQYF.

V gene TRBV6-5 combines with J gene TRBJ1-4; 9 bases align to TRBD1. J gave up 7 bases and V 10 bases, and 13 bases lay outside the gene matches. The CDR3 is 15 amino acids. Germline CDR1 MNHEY, CDR2 SVGAGI. The CDR3 sequence: CAIGQGLLQGEKLFF. Written as DNA, the CDR3 is TGTGCCATCGGACAGGGGTTGTTGCAGGGTGAAAAACTGTTTTTT.

The chain joins TRBV9 to TRBJ1-6, with 7 bases that match TRBD1. The germline gives CDR1 SGDLS, CDR2 YYNGEE. V trimming: 6 bases; J trimming: 11 bases; junction bases outside the gene matches: 17. The CDR3 is 16 residues long. The CDR3, as DNA: TGTGCCAGCATCTATAGGACAGGACCCTTTGAGACACCCCTCCACTTT. This codes for CASIYRTGPFETPLHF.

There are a few counts of this clone. The CDR3 sequence: CASSTRGDRAGNTIYF. The CDR3 DNA sequence: TGTGCCAGCAGCACGCGCGGTGACAGGGCGGGGAACACCATATATTTT. The J gene is TRBJ1-3, the V gene TRBV9, with 7 positions matching TRBD1. In germline, CDR1 is SGDLS, CDR2 YYNGEE. V was clipped by 4 bases and J by 7 bases; unmatched bases: 14. This CDR3 has 16 amino acids.